This TCR beta chain was profiled in a study of tumor-infiltrating lymphocytes in primary liver carcinoma. Study-wide findings and caveats: Against blood, tumors held a significantly higher top-250-clone fraction (p = 0.039). Without sorting, CD4+ versus CD8+ T cell repertoires were not compared.

Of note for this clonotype: Its antigen is not known.

TCR beta cDNA was reverse-transcribed from about 500 ng of total RNA. The reaction used a constant-region primer and ProtoScript II reverse transcriptase. TCR beta libraries came from three nested multiplex PCR rounds using slightly modified ARM-PCR. Rounds one and two of PCR, each of around 11 cycles, were primed with TRBV1-TRBV30 forward primers and a C-beta reverse primer. Each CDR3 protein gets one entry after TCRdb re-called the multiplex PCR reads with MiXCR. The data show a few hundred thousand distinct CDR3 sequences, around 50% seen once. Blood RNA came from unsorted whole blood; germline DNA was also extracted. The patients carried chronic HBV infection and had received no treatment. Trimming shortened V by 8 bases and J by 2 bases, and 9 bases separated the two germline ends. Per the germline V gene, CDR1 is SEHNR and CDR2 is FQNEAQ (reference sequence). The CDR3 runs to 12 residues.

The chain couples TRBV7-9 to TRBJ1-2; D is uncertain. Sequencing used peripheral blood. This sequence originates from a woman in her 30s with primary liver carcinoma and hepatitis B virus infection. Here the CDR3 reads CASVRANYGYTF. In nucleotides, the CDR3 is TGTGCCAGCGTGCGGGCAAACTATGGCTACACCTTC.